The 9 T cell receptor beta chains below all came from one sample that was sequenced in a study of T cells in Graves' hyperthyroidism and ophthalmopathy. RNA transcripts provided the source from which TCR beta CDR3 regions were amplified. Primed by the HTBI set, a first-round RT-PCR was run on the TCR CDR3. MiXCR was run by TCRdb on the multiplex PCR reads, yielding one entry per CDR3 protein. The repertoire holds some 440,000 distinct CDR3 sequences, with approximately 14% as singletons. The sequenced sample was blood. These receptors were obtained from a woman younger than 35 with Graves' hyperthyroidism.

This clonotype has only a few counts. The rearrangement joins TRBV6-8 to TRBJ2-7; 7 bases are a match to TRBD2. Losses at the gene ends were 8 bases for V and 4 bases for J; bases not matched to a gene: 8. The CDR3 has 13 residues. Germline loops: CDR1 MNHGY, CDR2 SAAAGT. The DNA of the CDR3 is TGTGCCAGCGGGGGGGACTATATATACGAGCAGTACTTC. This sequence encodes CASGGDYIYEQYF.

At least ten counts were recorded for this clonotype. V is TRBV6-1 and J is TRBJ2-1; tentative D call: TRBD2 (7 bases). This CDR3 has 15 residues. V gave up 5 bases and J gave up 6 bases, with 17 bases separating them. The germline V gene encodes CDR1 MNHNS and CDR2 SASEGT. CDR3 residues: CASSPPRGGPNEQFF. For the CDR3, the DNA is TGTGCCAGCAGTCCCCCTAGGGGGGGACCCAATGAGCAGTTCTTC.

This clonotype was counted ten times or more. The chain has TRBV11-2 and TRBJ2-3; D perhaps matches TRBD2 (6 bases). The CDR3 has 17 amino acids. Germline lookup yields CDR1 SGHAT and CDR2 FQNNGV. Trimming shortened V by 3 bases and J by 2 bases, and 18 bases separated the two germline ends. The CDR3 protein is CASSFLFSGGSTDTQYF. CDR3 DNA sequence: TGTGCCAGCAGCTTCTTATTTAGCGGCGGATCCACAGATACGCAGTATTTT.

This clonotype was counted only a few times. The CDR3 DNA reads as TGTGCCAGCAGCTTGGGGACAGGGGCCTATCGCTACGAGCAGTACTTC. This codes for CASSLGTGAYRYEQYF. The chain is built from TRBV11-3 and TRBJ2-7; 10 nucleotides line up with TRBD1. V shed 3 bases, J shed 3 bases, and the junction held 8 bases outside the gene matches. The germline gives CDR1 SGHNT, CDR2 YENEEA. This CDR3 is 16 amino acids long.

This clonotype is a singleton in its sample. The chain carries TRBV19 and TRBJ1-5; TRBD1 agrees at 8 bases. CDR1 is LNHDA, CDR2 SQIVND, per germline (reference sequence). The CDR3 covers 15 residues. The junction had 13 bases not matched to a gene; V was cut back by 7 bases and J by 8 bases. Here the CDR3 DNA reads TGTGCCAGTACCCTCGGGACAGGTAATCGGAAGCCCCAGCATTTT. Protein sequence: CASTLGTGNRKPQHF.

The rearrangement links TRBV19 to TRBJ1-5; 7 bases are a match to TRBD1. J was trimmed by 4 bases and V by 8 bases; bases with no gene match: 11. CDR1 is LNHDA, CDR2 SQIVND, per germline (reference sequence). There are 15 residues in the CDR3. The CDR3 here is CASDRGQFLNQPQHF. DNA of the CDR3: TGTGCCAGTGATAGGGGGCAGTTTCTTAATCAGCCCCAGCATTTT.

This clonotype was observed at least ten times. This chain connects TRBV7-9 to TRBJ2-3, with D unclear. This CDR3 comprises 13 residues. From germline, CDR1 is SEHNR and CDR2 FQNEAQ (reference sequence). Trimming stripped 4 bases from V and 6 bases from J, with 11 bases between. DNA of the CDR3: TGTGCCAGCAGCTCATCCCCCGGGGATACGCAGTATTTT. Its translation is CASSSSPGDTQYF.

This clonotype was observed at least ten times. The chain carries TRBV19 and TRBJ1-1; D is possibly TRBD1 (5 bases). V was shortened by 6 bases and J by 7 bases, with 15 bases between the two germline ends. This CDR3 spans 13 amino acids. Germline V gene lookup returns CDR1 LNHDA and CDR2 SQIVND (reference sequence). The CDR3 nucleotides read TGTGCCAGTAGCAAGGGGACGAGACGTGAAGCTTTCTTT. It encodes CASSKGTRREAFF.

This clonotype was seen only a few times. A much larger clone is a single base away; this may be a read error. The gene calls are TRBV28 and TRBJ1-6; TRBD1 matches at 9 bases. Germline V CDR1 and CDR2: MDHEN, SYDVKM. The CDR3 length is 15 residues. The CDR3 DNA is TGTGCCAGCAGCTCTGGGACAGGGAATAATTCACCCTTCCACTTT. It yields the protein CASSSGTGNNSPFHF.